Reported below is one T cell receptor beta chain. What this receptor recognizes is not known. Qualities for individual bases were not recorded, and no much larger clone is one base off. CDR1 and CDR2, looked up from the germline V gene (reference sequence), are LGHDT and YNNKEL. Germline trimming: 4 bases from V, 7 bases from J; junction bases outside gene matches: 10. The CDR3 covers 15 residues, taking in both the cysteine and the phenylalanine. CDR3 DNA is the only sequence kept; it has 45 bases, read in frame from the first base. The donors were a few dozen Caucasian individuals from Russia, aged roughly 6 to 90 years, who were systemically healthy. About 10 milliliters of peripheral blood were drawn from each donor into EDTA-treated Vacutainer tubes. Ficoll-Paque density-gradient centrifugation was used to isolate PBMCs, with at least 6.5 million per sample. Total RNA, at least 6 micrograms per sample, was extracted from PBMCs with Trizol reagent. The percentages of naive CD45RAhigh/CD27high T cells were determined by flow cytometry on a PBMC aliquot from every donor.

Receptor amplification or capture employed 5' RACE. Reads for this sample came from an Illumina HiSeq 2500. A second roughly 6 to 12 cycle PCR used a sample-barcoded 5' primer and a J-beta primer mix. A unique molecular identifier was introduced onto each TCR beta cDNA molecule by a template-switch 5' adaptor carrying 12 random nucleotides. Each sample yielded at least 3 million CDR3-containing paired-end reads. All of the RNA was converted into first-strand cDNA using the Mint cDNA synthesis kit, with a TRBC-specific oligonucleotide serving as the primer. Following uracil-DNA glycosylase treatment, all cDNA underwent a first 18-cycle PCR with the universal primers M1SS and BC2_uni_R. Concerning the study's data processing: For normalization, 1 million high-quality reads were randomly selected from each sample, with every read carrying a distinct molecular identifier. Reads sharing molecular identifiers were discarded rather than binned into consensus sequences. MiTCR, with a Q25 quality threshold and the strictest error-elimination algorithm, was used for CDR3 identification, clonotype clustering and error correction. A nonparametric unseen species model using Euler transformation provided a lower-bound estimate of total TCR beta diversity. TCRdb handled the public reads itself, with Q25 trimming in fastp and clone calling in MiXCR, and kept productive beta chains. CDR3 protein sequences are deduplicated, and each keeps its most common genes and DNA. These V and J calls are TCRdb output, not the study's own analysis. This sample lists over a million distinct CDR3 sequences; around 45% were detected once. The ten largest account for 15% to 20% of the sample.

The entry originates in a study of blood T cells in healthy people across ages (dated by TCRdb to the mid-2010s). The study in broad terms: In model experiments, template switching captured roughly one uniquely barcoded TCR beta cDNA molecule for every two T cells. For two donors (one aged 18 to 30 and one aged 80 or older), the study analyzed two additional independent replicas of 1 million unique cDNA reads from the same blood draw. To avoid experimental bias, donors of different ages were spread randomly across the sequencing lanes. The study measured age-related changes in TCR beta repertoire diversity using deep sequencing normalized with unique cDNA molecular identifiers. Donors were grouped into four age groups: young (average approximately 15 years), middle-aged (39), aged (around 62) and long-lived (approximately 81). Results the study describes overall, beyond this receptor: Conclusive comparison of naive and antigen-experienced compartments was prevented by the profiling of bulk unsorted PBMCs. There was a strong correlation between observed TCR beta diversity and the percentage of naive T cells measured by flow cytometry. Observed TCR beta diversity per million T cells fell roughly linearly with age, and a significant reduction was already apparent by age around 40. Compared with the aged group, more naive CD4+ T cells, fewer expanded clones and increased TCR diversity were shown by the long-lived group, suggesting age selection. Estimates of total diversity based on one million sequenced T cells were considered lower bounds and underestimates. The CMV infection status of donors was not known, potentially confounding age-related changes in expanded clonotypes.

The clonotype was recovered from an older woman in good health. Sequencing input: blood. The chain uses TRBV3-1 and TRBJ2-1; 7 of the junction bases match TRBD2. The bases read TGTGCCAGCAGCCCTGGGGCTAGCGGATGGAATGAGCAGTTCTTC. It is translated as CASSPGASGWNEQFF.